This T cell receptor beta chain was identified during a study of T cell repertoires in cytomegalovirus infection. Study overall: Public TCR beta signatures marked donors with CMV infection and the matching HLA. Broader study findings: Identification of carriers of CMV plus the relevant HLA was performed using cumulative public TCR beta family frequency.

From the reads, TCRdb called clonotypes with MiXCR, one entry per CDR3 protein. The data show some 150,000 distinct CDR3 sequences, about 6.5% seen once. Remarks on this clonotype: Its antigen is unknown. One base away lies a much larger clone, so this may be a sequencing read error.

The receptor was derived from a human donor in good health (CMV status not recorded). Some clones in this sample may be carry-over from other donors' samples. Specimen: PBMCs.

This CDR3 is CASSIDQSGENEQFF. The CDR3 bases are TGTGCCAGTAGTATAGATCAGTCCGGGGAGAATGAGCAGTTCTTC. The chain recombines TRBV19 with TRBJ2-1, with D possibly being TRBD2 (5 bases). Trimming stripped 0 bases from V and 7 bases from J, with 13 bases between. The CDR3 sequence is 15 residues long. Per germline, CDR1 LNHDA and CDR2 SQIVND (reference sequence).